A single sample is the source of the 12 T cell receptor beta chains below, sequenced in a study of Graves' ophthalmopathy and Graves' hyperthyroidism. Investigators amplified TCR beta CDR3 regions from RNA transcripts. Amplification began with first-round RT-PCR using HTBI primers, then second-round multiplex PCR was performed. From the multiplex PCR reads, TCRdb called clonotypes with MiXCR, one entry per CDR3 protein. The repertoire holds hundreds of thousands of distinct CDR3 sequences, with about two fifths as singletons. Input material: peripheral blood. Receptor source: an adult man with Graves' ophthalmopathy.

The V call is TRBV7-9, the J call TRBJ2-7, with TRBD1 matching 7 bases. This CDR3 contains 13 residues. The junction had 4 bases not matched to a gene; V was cut back by 6 bases and J by 2 bases. Germline assignment: CDR1 SEHNR and CDR2 FQNEAQ (reference sequence). For the CDR3, the DNA is TGTGCCAGCAGACCGGACAGGACCTACGAGCAGTACTTC. Amino acid sequence: CASRPDRTYEQYF. The full variable domain, completed using reference TRBV7-9 and TRBJ2-7, is DTGVSQNPRHKITKRGQNVTFRCDPISEHNRLYWYRQTLGQGPEFLTYFQNEAQLEKSRLLSDRFSAERPKGSFSTLEIQRTEQGDSAMYLCASRPDRTYEQYFGPGTRLTVT.

In its sample, this clonotype was seen many times. The chain couples TRBV15 to TRBJ1-6; the D gene is possibly TRBD1 (6 bases). V gave up 7 bases and J gave up 0 bases, with 7 bases separating them. Germline V gives CDR1 LNHNV, CDR2 YYDKDF (reference sequence). The CDR3 consists of 14 residues. The CDR3 here is CATKGGSYNSPLHF. The DNA of the CDR3 is TGTGCCACCAAGGGGGGCTCCTATAATTCACCCCTCCACTTT.

There are many counts of this clonotype. The chain is built from TRBV19 and TRBJ2-7; D is perhaps TRBD1 (6 bases). V lost 3 bases, J lost 3 bases, and 9 bases lay in between. CDR1 LNHDA and CDR2 SQIVND come from the germline V gene (reference sequence). The CDR3 sequence is 13 residues long. The CDR3 sequence: CASSIYRDYEQYF. CDR3 in DNA: TGTGCCAGTAGTATCTACAGGGACTACGAGCAGTACTTC.

This chain links TRBV10-3 with TRBJ1-5; the D is unclear. V was trimmed by 5 bases and J by 0 bases, leaving 17 bases between them. Germline V gene data show CDR1 as ENHRY and CDR2 as SYGVKD. This CDR3 region has 17 residues. The chain's CDR3 is CAISLRSRFYSNQPQHF. CDR3 DNA sequence: TGTGCCATCAGTCTACGGAGTCGCTTTTATAGCAATCAGCCCCAGCATTTT.

This clonotype was counted at least ten times. The V gene is TRBV6-6, the J gene TRBJ1-6; D uncertain. The CDR3 is made up of 17 amino acids. Trimming stripped 6 bases from V and 6 bases from J, with 21 bases between. Germline V CDR1 and CDR2: MNHNY, SVGAGI (reference sequence). CDR3 amino acids: CASRLSSRPGSNSPLHF. CDR3 DNA: TGTGCCAGCAGGCTCTCGTCTAGGCCGGGGAGTAATTCACCCCTCCACTTT.

This chain uses TRBV7-3 with TRBJ1-6; 7 bases line up with TRBD1. CDR1 is SGHTA, CDR2 FQGTGA, per germline. J lost 7 bases, V lost 5 bases, and 11 bases had no gene match. CDR3 length: 16 amino acids. CDR3 loop: CASSQDRARGNSPLHF. The CDR3 DNA is TGTGCCAGCAGCCAAGATCGGGCCAGGGGGAATTCACCCCTCCACTTT.

This clonotype has ten or more counts. V is TRBV2 and J is TRBJ2-7; TRBD2 aligns across 9 bases. CDR3 size: 15 residues. The germline CDR1 and CDR2 sequences are SNHLY and FYNNEI. The V and J ends lost 1 base and 3 bases, in that order; junction bases with no gene match: 4. This CDR3 reads CASSEVAGVGYEQYF. DNA of the CDR3: TGTGCCAGCAGTGAAGTAGCGGGAGTCGGCTACGAGCAGTACTTC. Together with reference TRBV2 and TRBJ2-7, the CDR3 gives the full variable domain: EPEVTQTPSHQVTQMGQEVILRCVPISNHLYFYWYRQILGQKVEFLVSFYNNEISEKSEIFDDQFSVERPDGSNFTLKIRSTKLEDSAMYFCASSEVAGVGYEQYFGPGTRLTVT.

This clonotype showed up many times. An end of the junction differs from the germline gene, which may be a read error. The V call is TRBV5-1, the J call TRBJ1-2; 10 bases line up with TRBD1. Germline V gene sequence: CDR1 SGHRS, CDR2 YFSETQ. This CDR3 region has 14 residues. The CDR3 DNA sequence: TGTGCCAGCAGCTTGGGACAGGGGAGCTATGGCTACACCTTC. Protein: CASSLGQGSYGYTF.

This clonotype appeared a single time. The chain joins TRBV29-1 to TRBJ1-2; 10 bases are a match to TRBD1. In germline, CDR1 is SQVTM, CDR2 ANQGSEA. This CDR3 region has 12 residues. Trimming at V came to 4 bases and at J to 8 bases, leaving 4 bases not matched to a gene. As DNA, the CDR3 is TGCAGCGTTGTGACAGGGGGCTCGGGCTACACCTTC. Translation: CSVVTGGSGYTF.

The J gene is TRBJ2-1, the V gene TRBV2; D tentatively fits TRBD1 or TRBD2 (5 bases each). Germline loops: CDR1 SNHLY, CDR2 FYNNEI. The CDR3 runs to 11 residues. V was pared by 4 bases and J by 10 bases, with 8 bases between. CDR3 DNA: TGTGCCAGCAGTGGAGGGGCCGAGCAGTTCTTC. Translating it yields CASSGGAEQFF.

This clonotype was observed a few times. The rearrangement uses TRBV9 and TRBJ2-2; D remains unclear. Trimming left V 4 bases short and J 1 base short, with 11 bases between. The germline CDR1 and CDR2 sequences are SGDLS and YYNGEE. The CDR3 contains 15 residues. The CDR3 sequence: CASSLQAENTGELFF. The CDR3 nucleotides are TGTGCCAGCAGCCTACAAGCCGAGAACACCGGGGAGCTGTTTTTT.

For this clonotype: The missing conserved phenylalanine or tryptophan at the end of this CDR3 makes a read error likely. The rearrangement links TRBV10-3 to TRBJ1-1, with TRBD1 identical over 8 bases. This CDR3 comprises 14 residues. CDR1 ENHRY and CDR2 SYGVKD come from the germline V gene. The CDR3 DNA is TGTGCCAGCAGTTTGGGACAGGTGAACACTGAAGCTTTCCTT. It translates to CASSLGQVNTEAFL.